This T cell receptor (beta chain) was identified in a study of blood T cell repertoires in COVID-19. The germline gives CDR1 SQVTM, CDR2 ANQGSEA. The CDR3 is made up of 15 amino acids. With V trimmed by 4 bases and J by 4 bases, 13 bases remained unmatched. This table comes from immunoSEQ multiplex PCR, and its TCRdb copy is limited to in-frame clones, with some not included. The sample consists of approximately 210,000 clones, roughly nine tenths of them appearing once. The source material was peripheral blood. The receptor comes from a woman aged 70-85 years with acute or convalescent COVID-19. The V call is TRBV29-1, the J call TRBJ2-7, with 7 bases aligning to TRBD2. The CDR3 DNA is TGCAGCGTTGTGCCCCTCTCTAGCGGAAGTTACGAGCAGTACTTC. Its protein is CSVVPLSSGSYEQYF.